This T cell receptor beta chain is from a study of siplizumab effects on memory and regulatory T cells. General observations from the study: A mean of about 69% of mappable alloreactive CD4+ clones were Treg-derived with siplizumab, compared with less than 30% in controls. Memory cells seemed less diverse than naive T cells, which also seemed major contributors to the alloresponse.

Germline CDR1 and CDR2: MNHEY and SVGAGI. The V end was cut by 10 bases, the J end by 1 base, with 11 bases between. The CDR3 spans 13 residues. The assay covered 85,000 to 100,000 TCR templates per sample. Some clones are missing from TCRdb's copy, which holds only in-frame ones; the method was immunoSEQ multiplex PCR. The sample lists more than 85,000 clones, roughly 92% occurring once. A remark on this clone: Its antigen is as yet unknown.

What was sequenced was CD4+ T cells sorted from blood. The chain combines TRBV6-5 with TRBJ1-3; D call uncertain. The receptor was isolated from a human donor in good health. The chain's CDR3 is CATARLSGNTIYF. CDR3 nucleotides: TGTGCCACCGCTCGGCTGTCTGGAAACACCATATATTTT.